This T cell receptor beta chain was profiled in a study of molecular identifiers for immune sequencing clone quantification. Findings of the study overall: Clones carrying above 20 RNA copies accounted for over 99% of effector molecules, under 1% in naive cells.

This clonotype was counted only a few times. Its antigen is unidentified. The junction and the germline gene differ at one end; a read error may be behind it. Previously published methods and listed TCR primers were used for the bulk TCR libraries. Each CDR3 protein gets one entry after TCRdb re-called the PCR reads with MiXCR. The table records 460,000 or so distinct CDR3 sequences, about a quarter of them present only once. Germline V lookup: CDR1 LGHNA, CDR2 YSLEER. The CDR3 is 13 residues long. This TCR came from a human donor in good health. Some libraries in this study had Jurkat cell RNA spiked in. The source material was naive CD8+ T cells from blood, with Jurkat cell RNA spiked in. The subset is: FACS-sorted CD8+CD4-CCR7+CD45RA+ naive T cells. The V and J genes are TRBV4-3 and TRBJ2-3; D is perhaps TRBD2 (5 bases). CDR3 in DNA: TGCGCCAGCGGCCAATTTGGGAGAGATACGCAGTATTTT. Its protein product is CASGQFGRDTQYF.